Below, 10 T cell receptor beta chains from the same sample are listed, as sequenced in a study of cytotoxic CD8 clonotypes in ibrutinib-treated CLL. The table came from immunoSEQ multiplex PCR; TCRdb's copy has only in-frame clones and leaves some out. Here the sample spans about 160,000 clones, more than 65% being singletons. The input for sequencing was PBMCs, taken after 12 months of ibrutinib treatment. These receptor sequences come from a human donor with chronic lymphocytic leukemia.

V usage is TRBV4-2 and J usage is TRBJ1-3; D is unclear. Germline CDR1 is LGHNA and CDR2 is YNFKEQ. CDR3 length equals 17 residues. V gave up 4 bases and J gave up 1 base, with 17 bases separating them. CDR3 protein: CASSPLGRSPSGNTIYF. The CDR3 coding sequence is TGTGCCAGCAGCCCCCTTGGGCGTAGCCCTTCTGGAAACACCATATATTTT.

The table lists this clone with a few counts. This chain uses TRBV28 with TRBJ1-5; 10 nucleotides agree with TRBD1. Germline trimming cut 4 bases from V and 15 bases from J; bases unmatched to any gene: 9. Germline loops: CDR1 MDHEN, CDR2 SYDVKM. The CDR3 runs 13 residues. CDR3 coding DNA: TGTGCCAGCAGTTCCCGCCCGGGACAGGGGCGGCATTTT. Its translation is CASSSRPGQGRHF.

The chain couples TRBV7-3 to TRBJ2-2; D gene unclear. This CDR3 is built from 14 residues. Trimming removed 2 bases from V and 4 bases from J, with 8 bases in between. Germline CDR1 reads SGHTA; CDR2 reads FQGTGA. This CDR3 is CASSLYERTGELFF. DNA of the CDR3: TGTGCCAGCAGCTTATACGAGCGCACCGGGGAGCTGTTTTTT.

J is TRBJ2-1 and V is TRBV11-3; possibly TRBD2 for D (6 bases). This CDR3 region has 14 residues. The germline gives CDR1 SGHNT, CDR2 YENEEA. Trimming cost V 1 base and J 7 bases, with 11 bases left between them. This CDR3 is CASSLVRGTNEQFF. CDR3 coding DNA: TGTGCCAGCAGCTTAGTGCGGGGAACTAATGAGCAGTTCTTC.

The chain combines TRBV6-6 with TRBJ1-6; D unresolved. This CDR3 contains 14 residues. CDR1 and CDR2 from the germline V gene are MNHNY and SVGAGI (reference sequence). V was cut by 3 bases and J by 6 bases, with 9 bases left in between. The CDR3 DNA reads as TGTGCCAGCAGTTATCGAGGGCCTAATTCACCCCTCCACTTT. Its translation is CASSYRGPNSPLHF.

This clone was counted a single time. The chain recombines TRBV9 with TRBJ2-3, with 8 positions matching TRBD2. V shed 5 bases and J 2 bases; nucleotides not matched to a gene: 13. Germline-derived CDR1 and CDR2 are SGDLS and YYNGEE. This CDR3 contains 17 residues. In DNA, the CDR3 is TGTGCCAGCAGTGGCAAGGGGGGCGGGAGGTACACAGATACGCAGTATTTT. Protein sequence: CASSGKGGGRYTDTQYF.

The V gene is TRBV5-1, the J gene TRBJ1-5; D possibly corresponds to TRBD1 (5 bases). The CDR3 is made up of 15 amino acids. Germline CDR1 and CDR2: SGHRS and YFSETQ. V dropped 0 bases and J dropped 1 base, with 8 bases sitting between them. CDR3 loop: CASSLGDRSNQPQHF. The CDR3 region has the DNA TGCGCCAGCAGCTTGGGAGACAGAAGCAATCAGCCCCAGCATTTT. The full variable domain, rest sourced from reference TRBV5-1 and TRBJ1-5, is KAGVTQTPRYLIKTRGQQVTLSCSPISGHRSVSWYQQTPGQGLQFLFEYFSETQRNKGNFPGRFSGRQFSNSRSEMNVSTLELGDSALYLCASSLGDRSNQPQHFGDGTRLSIL.

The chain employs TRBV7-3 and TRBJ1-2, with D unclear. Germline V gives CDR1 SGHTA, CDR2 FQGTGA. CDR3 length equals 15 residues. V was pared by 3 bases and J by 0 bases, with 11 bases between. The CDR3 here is CASSLGPPANYGYTF. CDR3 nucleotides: TGTGCCAGCAGCTTGGGTCCACCGGCTAACTATGGCTACACCTTC.

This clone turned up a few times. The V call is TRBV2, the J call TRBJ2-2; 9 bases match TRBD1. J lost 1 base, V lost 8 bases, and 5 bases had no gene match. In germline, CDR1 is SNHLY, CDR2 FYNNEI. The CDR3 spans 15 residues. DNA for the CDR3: TGTGCCAGCGGGAGGACAGGGGTGAACACCGGGGAGCTGTTTTTT. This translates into CASGRTGVNTGELFF.

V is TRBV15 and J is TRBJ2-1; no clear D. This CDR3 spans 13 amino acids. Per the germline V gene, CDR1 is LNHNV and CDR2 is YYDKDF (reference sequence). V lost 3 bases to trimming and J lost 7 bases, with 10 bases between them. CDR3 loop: CATSRARWNEQFF. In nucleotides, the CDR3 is TGTGCCACCAGCAGGGCGAGATGGAATGAGCAGTTCTTC.